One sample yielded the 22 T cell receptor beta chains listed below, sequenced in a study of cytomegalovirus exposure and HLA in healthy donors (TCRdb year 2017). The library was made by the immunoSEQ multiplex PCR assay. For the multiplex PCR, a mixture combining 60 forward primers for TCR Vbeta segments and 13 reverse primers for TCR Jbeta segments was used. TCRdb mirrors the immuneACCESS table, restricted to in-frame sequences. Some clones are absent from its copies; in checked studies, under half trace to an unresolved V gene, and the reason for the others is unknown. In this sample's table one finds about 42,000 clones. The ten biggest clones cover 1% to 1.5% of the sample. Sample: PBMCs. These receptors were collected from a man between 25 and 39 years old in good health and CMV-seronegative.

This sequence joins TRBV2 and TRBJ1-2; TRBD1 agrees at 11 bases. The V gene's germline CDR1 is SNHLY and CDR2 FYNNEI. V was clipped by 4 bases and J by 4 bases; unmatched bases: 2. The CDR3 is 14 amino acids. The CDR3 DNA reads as TGTGCCAGCAGTGTGGGACAGGGGGGCTATGGCTACACCTTC. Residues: CASSVGQGGYGYTF. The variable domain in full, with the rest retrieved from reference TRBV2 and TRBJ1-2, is EPEVTQTPSHQVTQMGQEVILRCVPISNHLYFYWYRQILGQKVEFLVSFYNNEISEKSEIFDDQFSVERPDGSNFTLKIRSTKLEDSAMYFCASSVGQGGYGYTFGSGTRLTVV.

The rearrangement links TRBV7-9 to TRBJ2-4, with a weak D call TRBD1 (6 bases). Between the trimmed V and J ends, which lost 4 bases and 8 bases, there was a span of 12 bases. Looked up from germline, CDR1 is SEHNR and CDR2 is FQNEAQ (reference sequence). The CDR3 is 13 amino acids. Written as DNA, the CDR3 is TGTGCCAGCAGCTCGCGTTGGGGGCACATTCAGTACTTC. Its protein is CASSSRWGHIQYF.

The CDR3 DNA reads as TGTGCCAGCAGCTTGATAGCGGGAGAAGACCCCACCGGGGAGCTGTTTTTT. This translates into CASSLIAGEDPTGELFF. The chain uses TRBV7-9 and TRBJ2-2; 9 bases line up with TRBD2. V lost 3 bases, J lost 4 bases, and 9 bases stayed unmatched. Germline CDR1 and CDR2: SEHNR and FQNEAQ (reference sequence). The CDR3 is made up of 17 amino acids.

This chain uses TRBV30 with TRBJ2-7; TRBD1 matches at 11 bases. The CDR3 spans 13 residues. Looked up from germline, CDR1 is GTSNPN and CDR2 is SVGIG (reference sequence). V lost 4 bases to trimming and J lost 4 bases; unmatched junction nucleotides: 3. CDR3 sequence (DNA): TGTGCCTGGACAAGGGACAGGGGGTACGAGCAGTACTTC. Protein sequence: CAWTRDRGYEQYF. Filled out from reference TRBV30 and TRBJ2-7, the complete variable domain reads SQTIHQWPATLVQPVGSPLSLECTVEGTSNPNLYWYRQAAGRGLQLLFYSVGIGQISSEVPQNLSASRPQDRQFILSSKKLLLSDSGFYLCAWTRDRGYEQYFGPGTRLTVT.

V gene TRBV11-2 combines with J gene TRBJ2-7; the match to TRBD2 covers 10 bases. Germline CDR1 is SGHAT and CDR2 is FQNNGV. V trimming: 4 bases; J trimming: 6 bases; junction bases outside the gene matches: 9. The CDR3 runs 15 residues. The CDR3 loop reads CASSSLRSGRGEQYF. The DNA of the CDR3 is TGTGCCAGCAGCTCCTTGAGAAGCGGGAGGGGCGAGCAGTACTTC.

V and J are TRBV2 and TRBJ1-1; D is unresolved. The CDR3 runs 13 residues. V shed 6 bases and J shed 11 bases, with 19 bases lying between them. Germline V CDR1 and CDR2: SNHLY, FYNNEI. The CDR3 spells CASRGSGIPVAFF. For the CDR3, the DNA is TGTGCCAGCAGAGGCTCCGGGATCCCGGTTGCTTTCTTT.

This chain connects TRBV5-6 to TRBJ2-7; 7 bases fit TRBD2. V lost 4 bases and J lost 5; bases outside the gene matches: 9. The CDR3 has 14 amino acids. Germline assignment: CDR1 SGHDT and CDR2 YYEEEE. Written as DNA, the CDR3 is TGTGCCAGCAGCCAGGGAGGGAGGGTCAACGAGCAGTACTTC. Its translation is CASSQGGRVNEQYF.

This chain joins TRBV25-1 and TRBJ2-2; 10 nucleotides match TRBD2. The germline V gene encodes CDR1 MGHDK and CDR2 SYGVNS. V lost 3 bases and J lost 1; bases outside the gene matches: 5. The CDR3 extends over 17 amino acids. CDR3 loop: CASSESRLAGNTGELFF. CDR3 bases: TGTGCCAGCAGTGAGTCCCGACTAGCGGGGAACACCGGGGAGCTGTTTTTT. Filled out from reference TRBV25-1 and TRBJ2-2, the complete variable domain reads EADIYQTPRYLVIGTGKKITLECSQTMGHDKMYWYQQDPGMELHLIHYSYGVNSTEKGDLSSESTVSRIRTEHFPLTLESARPSHTSQYLCASSESRLAGNTGELFFGEGSRLTVL.

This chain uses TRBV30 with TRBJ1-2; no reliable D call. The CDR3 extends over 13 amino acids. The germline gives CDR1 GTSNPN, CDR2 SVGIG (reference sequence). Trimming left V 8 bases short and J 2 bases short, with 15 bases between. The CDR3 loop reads CARDMAANYGYTF. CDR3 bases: TGTGCCCGGGATATGGCAGCCAACTATGGCTACACCTTC.

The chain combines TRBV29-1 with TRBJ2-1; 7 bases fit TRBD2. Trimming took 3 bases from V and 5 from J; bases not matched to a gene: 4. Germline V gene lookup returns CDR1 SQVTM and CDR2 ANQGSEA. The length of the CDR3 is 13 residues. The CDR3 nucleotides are TGCAGCGTTGATCGCGGGAGTGACAATGAGCAGTTCTTC. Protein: CSVDRGSDNEQFF.

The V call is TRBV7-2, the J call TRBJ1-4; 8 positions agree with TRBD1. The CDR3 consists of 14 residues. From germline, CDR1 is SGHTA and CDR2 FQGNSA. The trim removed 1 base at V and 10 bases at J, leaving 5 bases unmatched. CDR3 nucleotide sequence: TGTGCCAGCAGCTTAGGGACAGGGAAAGGAAAACTGTTTTTT. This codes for CASSLGTGKGKLFF.

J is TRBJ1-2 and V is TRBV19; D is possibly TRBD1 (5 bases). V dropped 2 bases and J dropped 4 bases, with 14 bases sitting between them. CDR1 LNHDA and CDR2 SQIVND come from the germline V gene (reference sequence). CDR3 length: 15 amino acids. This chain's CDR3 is CASSISRGTFYGYTF. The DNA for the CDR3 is TGTGCCAGTAGTATAAGTAGGGGAACCTTCTATGGCTACACCTTC.

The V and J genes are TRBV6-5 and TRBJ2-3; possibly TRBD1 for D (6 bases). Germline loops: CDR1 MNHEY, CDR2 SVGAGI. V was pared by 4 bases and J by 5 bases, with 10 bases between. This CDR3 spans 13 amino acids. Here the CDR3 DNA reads TGTGCCAGCAGTTCCTCGACAGGAGATACGCAGTATTTT. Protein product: CASSSSTGDTQYF.

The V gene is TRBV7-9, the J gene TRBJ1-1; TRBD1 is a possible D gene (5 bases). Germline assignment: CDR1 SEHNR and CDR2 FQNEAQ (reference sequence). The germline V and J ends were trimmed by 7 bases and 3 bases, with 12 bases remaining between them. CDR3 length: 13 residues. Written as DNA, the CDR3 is TGTGCCAGCACCACGGGGGTCTACACTGAAGCTTTCTTT. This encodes CASTTGVYTEAFF.

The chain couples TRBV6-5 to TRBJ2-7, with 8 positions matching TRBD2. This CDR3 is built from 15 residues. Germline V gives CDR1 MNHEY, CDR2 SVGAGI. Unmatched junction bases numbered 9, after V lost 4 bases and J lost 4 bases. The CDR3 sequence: CASSLRAGGSYEQYF. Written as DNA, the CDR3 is TGTGCCAGCAGTTTGCGGGCGGGAGGTTCGTACGAGCAGTACTTC.

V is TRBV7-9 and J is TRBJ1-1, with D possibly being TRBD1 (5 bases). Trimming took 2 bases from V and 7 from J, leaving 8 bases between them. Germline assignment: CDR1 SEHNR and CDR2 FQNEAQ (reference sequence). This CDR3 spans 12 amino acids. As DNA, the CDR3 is TGTGCCAGCAGCTTATTGCAGGGTGAAGCTTTCTTT. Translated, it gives CASSLLQGEAFF.

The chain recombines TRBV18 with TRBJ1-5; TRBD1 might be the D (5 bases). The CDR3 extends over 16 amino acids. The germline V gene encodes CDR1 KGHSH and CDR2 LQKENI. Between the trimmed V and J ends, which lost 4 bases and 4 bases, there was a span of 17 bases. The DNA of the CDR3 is TGTGCCAGCTCACAGAGTCAGGGTATAGGAAATCAGCCCCAGCATTTT. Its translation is CASSQSQGIGNQPQHF.

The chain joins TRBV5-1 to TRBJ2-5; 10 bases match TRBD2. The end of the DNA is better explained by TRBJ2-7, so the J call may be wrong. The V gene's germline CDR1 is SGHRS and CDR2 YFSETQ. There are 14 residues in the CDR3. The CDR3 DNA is TGCGCCAGCAGACGGACTAGCGGCTCCTACGAGCAGTACTTC. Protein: CASRRTSGSYEQYF.

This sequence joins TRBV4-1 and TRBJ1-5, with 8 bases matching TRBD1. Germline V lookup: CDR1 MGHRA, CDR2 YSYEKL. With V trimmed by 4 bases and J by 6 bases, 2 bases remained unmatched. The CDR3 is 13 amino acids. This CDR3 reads CASSPGGGQPQHF. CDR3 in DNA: TGCGCCAGCAGCCCAGGGGGCGGTCAGCCCCAGCATTTT.

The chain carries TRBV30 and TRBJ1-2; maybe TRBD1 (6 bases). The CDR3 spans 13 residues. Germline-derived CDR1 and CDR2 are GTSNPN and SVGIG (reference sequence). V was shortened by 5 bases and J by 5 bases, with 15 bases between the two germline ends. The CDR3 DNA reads TGTGCCTGGGCCGGGGGGCGCGGGTATGGCTACACCTTC. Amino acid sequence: CAWAGGRGYGYTF.

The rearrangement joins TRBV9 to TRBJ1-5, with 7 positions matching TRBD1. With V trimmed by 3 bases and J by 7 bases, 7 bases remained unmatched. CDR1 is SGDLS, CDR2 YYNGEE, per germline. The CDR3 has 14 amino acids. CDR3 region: CASSATGVGQPQHF. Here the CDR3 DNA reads TGTGCCAGCAGCGCTACAGGGGTGGGGCAGCCCCAGCATTTT.

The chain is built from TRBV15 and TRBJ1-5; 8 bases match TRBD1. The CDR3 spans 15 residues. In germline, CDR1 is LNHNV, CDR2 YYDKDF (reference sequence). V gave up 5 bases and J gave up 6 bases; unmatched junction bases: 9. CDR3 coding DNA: TGTGCCACCAGCGTCGACAGGGGACGGGGTCAGCCCCAGCATTTT. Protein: CATSVDRGRGQPQHF.